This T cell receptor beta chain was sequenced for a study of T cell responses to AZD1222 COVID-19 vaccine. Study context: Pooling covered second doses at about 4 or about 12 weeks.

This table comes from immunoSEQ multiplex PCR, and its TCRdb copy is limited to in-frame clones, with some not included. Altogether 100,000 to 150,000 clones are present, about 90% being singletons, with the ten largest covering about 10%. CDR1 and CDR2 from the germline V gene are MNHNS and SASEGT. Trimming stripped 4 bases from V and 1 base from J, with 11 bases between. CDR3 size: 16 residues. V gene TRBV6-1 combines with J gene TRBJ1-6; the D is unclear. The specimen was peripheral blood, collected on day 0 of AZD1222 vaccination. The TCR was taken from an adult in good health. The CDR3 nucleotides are TGTGCCAGCAGTGTCTGGGTAAGGTCCTATAATTCACCCCTCCACTTT. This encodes CASSVWVRSYNSPLHF.